The next 5 T cell receptor beta chains were all read from a single sample in a study of cytomegalovirus exposure and HLA in healthy donors. 60 Vbeta and 13 Jbeta primers were used in PCR. Clones were read by immunoSEQ multiplex PCR, and TCRdb kept only the in-frame ones, dropping some. The sample contains about 89,000 clones, about 85% of which appear only once. Sequencing input: PBMCs. Receptor source: a man between 40 and 49 years old in good health and CMV-seropositive.

The chain has TRBV5-1 and TRBJ2-3; TRBD2 aligns across 9 bases. Germline V gene sequence: CDR1 SGHRS, CDR2 YFSETQ. With V trimmed by 0 bases and J by 2 bases, 7 bases remained unmatched. The length of the CDR3 is 17 residues. CDR3 sequence (DNA): TGCGCCAGCAGCTTGGGGCTAGCGGGGTTATTCACAGATACGCAGTATTTT. Translation: CASSLGLAGLFTDTQYF.

The rearrangement joins TRBV6-1 to TRBJ2-7, with TRBD2 matching over 13 bases. After removal of 3 bases from V and 0 bases from J, the junction contained 2 bases not matched to a gene. The CDR3 sequence is 16 residues long. Per the germline V gene, CDR1 is MNHNS and CDR2 is SASEGT. CDR3 nucleotides: TGTGCCAGCAGTGATGGGACTAGCGGGATCTCCTACGAGCAGTACTTC. Its protein product is CASSDGTSGISYEQYF.

The chain carries TRBV2 and TRBJ2-1; 12 bases map to TRBD2. The CDR3 is made up of 17 amino acids. After removal of 6 bases from V and 9 bases from J, the junction contained 15 bases not matched to a gene. Germline values: CDR1 SNHLY, CDR2 FYNNEI. DNA of the CDR3: TGTGCCAGCAGGGACCGGGGGCTAGCGGGGGGGCAATGTGAGCAGTTCTTC. Protein product: CASRDRGLAGGQCEQFF. Full variable domain (missing parts from reference TRBV2 and TRBJ2-1): EPEVTQTPSHQVTQMGQEVILRCVPISNHLYFYWYRQILGQKVEFLVSFYNNEISEKSEIFDDQFSVERPDGSNFTLKIRSTKLEDSAMYFCASRDRGLAGGQCEQFFGPGTRLTVL.

The V gene is TRBV7-3, the J gene TRBJ2-1; the match to TRBD2 covers 7 bases. This CDR3 has 14 residues. The germline CDR1 and CDR2 sequences are SGHTA and FQGTGA. Trimming at V came to 3 bases and at J to 4 bases, leaving 3 bases not matched to a gene. Here the CDR3 DNA reads TGTGCCAGCAGCTTGGCGGGAGCGTACAATGAGCAGTTCTTC. It encodes CASSLAGAYNEQFF.

The count of this clone is one. This chain joins TRBV4-1 and TRBJ2-7; 10 bases fit TRBD1. CDR1 is MGHRA, CDR2 YSYEKL, per germline. This CDR3 is 13 amino acids long. The V segment lost 5 bases and the J segment 8 bases; nucleotides outside the gene matches: 6. The CDR3: CASSSGQGRQQYF. Written as DNA, the CDR3 is TGCGCCAGCAGCTCGGGACAGGGGAGGCAGCAGTACTTC.